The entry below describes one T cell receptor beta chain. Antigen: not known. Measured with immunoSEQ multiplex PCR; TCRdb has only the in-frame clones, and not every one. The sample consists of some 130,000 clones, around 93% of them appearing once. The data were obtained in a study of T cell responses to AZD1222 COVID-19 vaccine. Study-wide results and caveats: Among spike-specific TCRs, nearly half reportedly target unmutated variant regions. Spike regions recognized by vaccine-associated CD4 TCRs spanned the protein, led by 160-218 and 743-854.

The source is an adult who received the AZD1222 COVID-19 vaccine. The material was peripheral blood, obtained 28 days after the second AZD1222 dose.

CDR3 region: CASSSTGNSPLHF. The CDR3, as DNA: TGTGCCAGCAGTTCAACTGGGAATTCACCCCTCCACTTT. This chain uses TRBV12-3 or TRBV12-4 with TRBJ1-6, with D unresolved. The CDR3 consists of 13 residues. V lost 4 bases and J 7 bases, leaving 8 bases between the germline ends.